These T cell receptor beta chains were read from a single sample in a study of sequential checkpoint blockade in melanoma. Sequencing was performed with immunoSEQ multiplex PCR; in TCRdb, only in-frame clones are kept and a portion is missing. In the table there are 10,000 to 15,000 clones, less than 70% of which are singletons. The sample was CD8+ T cells sorted from blood (inferred from file names), taken from a patient given nivolumab and ipilimumab in sequence. The receptors come from a human donor with melanoma. CDR3s include the opening cysteine and the closing phenylalanine or tryptophan. The D gene is left open where the match is weak. Where a row states a size, it is once, few, many or the class of an expanded clone; other rows omit it.

cdr3_nt cdr3_aa j_call v_call clone_size cdr3_length d_call
TGTGCCAGCAGACGGACTAGCGGGGGATCTGATACGCAGTATTTT CASRRTSGGSDTQYF TRBJ2-3 TRBV7-8 few 15 TRBD2
TGTGCCAGCAGCCCCGACGGAGGGGCTAACTATGGCTACACCTTC CASSPDGGANYGYTF TRBJ1-2 TRBV7-3 few 15 .
TGTGCCAGTAGTATTGGAGCAGGGCCCTTTGCTAACTATGGCTACACCTTC CASSIGAGPFANYGYTF TRBJ1-2 TRBV19 few 17 .
TGTGCCAGCAGTTCCTATCCGGGTGCAACTAATGAAAAACTGTTTTTT CASSSYPGATNEKLFF TRBJ1-4 TRBV28 once 16 .
TGTGCCAGCAGCACGCTCTTGGGCGGGGGGAATGAGCAGTTCTTC CASSTLLGGGNEQFF TRBJ2-1 TRBV5-3 . 15 TRBD2
TGCGCCAGCAGAGAGGAGGGTTCCTACAATGAGCAGTTCTTC CASREEGSYNEQFF TRBJ2-1 TRBV4-1 large 14 .
TGTGCCAGCAGTGTCCCGGACAGAGGACTTTCTAGCACAGATACGCAGTATTTT CASSVPDRGLSSTDTQYF TRBJ2-3 TRBV2 . 18 .
TGTGCCAGCAGTTTAGGACAGCTCACTGAAGCTTTCTTT CASSLGQLTEAFF TRBJ1-1 TRBV7-3 . 13 .
TGTGCCAGCAGCCAAGATATCAGGAGACAGGGAGGCTCCTACGAGCAGTACTTC CASSQDIRRQGGSYEQYF TRBJ2-7 TRBV4-2 once 18 .
TGTGCCAGTAGTATGGGCCCACAGACTGAAGCTTTCTTT CASSMGPQTEAFF TRBJ1-1 TRBV19 . 13 .
TGCGCCAGCAGCCAAGTGGGAGGAGCCGGGGAGCTGTTTTTT CASSQVGGAGELFF TRBJ2-2 TRBV4-1 . 14 .
TGTGCCACTAAGGAGACGGGGAACACTGAAGCTTTCTTT CATKETGNTEAFF TRBJ1-1 TRBV19 . 13 .
TGTGCCAGCAGCCAAGATCGACTACCAGGGGGCATCAGTTCCTACGAGCAGTACTTC CASSQDRLPGGISSYEQYF TRBJ2-7 TRBV9 . 19 TRBD1
TGTGCCAGCAGCTTGGGACACACAGATACGCAGTATTTT CASSLGHTDTQYF TRBJ2-3 TRBV9 . 13 .
TGTGCCAGCAGTCTAGGGGGGAACACTGAAGCTTTCTTT CASSLGGNTEAFF TRBJ1-1 TRBV27 . 13 .
TGTGCCAGCAGACCAGCGGGAGGGGCGGATACGCAGTATTTT CASRPAGGADTQYF TRBJ2-3 TRBV28 . 14 TRBD2
TGTGCCACCGCCGGGACAGGGTTCCAAGAGACCCAGTACTTC CATAGTGFQETQYF TRBJ2-5 TRBV10-3 . 14 TRBD1
TGTGCCAGTAACCCGGAGGGGCTTCGGGAGACCCAGTACTTC CASNPEGLRETQYF TRBJ2-5 TRBV19 . 14 .
TGTGCCAGCAGTTTAGCGGGATCGACCGGGGAGCTGTTTTTT CASSLAGSTGELFF TRBJ2-2 TRBV27 few 14 .
TGTGCCTGGAGTGTAGAGGAACGGCGGGGCACGTACTTC CAWSVEERRGTYF TRBJ2-4 TRBV30 . 13 .
TGTGCCAGCCGGGAGGGGGCCTCTCCGAACACTGAAGCTTTCTTT CASREGASPNTEAFF TRBJ1-1 TRBV14 . 15 TRBD1
TGTGCCAGCGGATCCATGGCCGGGACAGTCACAGATACGCAGTATTTT CASGSMAGTVTDTQYF TRBJ2-3 TRBV28 . 16 TRBD1
TGTGCCAGCAGCCAAGCAGAGACAAAGGCCTACGAGCAGTACTTC CASSQAETKAYEQYF TRBJ2-7 TRBV7-8 . 15 .
TGCGCCAGCAGTTCCTCGACAGGGGGCTACGAGCAGTACTTC CASSSSTGGYEQYF TRBJ2-7 TRBV5-1 . 14 TRBD1
TGCGCCAGCAGCCCCGAGGGGGGGTCGACAGATACGCAGTATTTT CASSPEGGSTDTQYF TRBJ2-3 TRBV4-1 . 15 .
TGTGCCAGCAGTCTACCAGGGGCCGAGCAGTACTTC CASSLPGAEQYF TRBJ2-7 TRBV6-1 . 12 .
TGTGCCAGCAGCTTTAGCGGGGACCTTTCCTACAATGAGCAGTTCTTC CASSFSGDLSYNEQFF TRBJ2-1 TRBV7-2 . 16 TRBD2
TGTGCCAGCAGGTTACAGGGCCCCTACGAGCAGTACTTC CASRLQGPYEQYF TRBJ2-7 TRBV11-2 . 13 .